The 5 T cell receptor beta chains given below trace back to one sample, sequenced in a study of cytomegalovirus exposure and HLA in healthy donors. It was with 60 Vbeta and 13 Jbeta primers that the PCR ran. Sequencing was performed with immunoSEQ multiplex PCR; in TCRdb, only in-frame clones are kept and a portion is missing. The table records 100,000 to 150,000 clones, around 80% of them present only once. Sequencing was done on a sample of PBMCs. Every receptor here comes from a woman aged 25 to 39 in good health and CMV-seronegative.

The CDR3 sequence: CASSETGGYGYTF. CDR3 bases: TGTGCCAGCAGTGAGACAGGGGGGTATGGCTACACCTTC. The genes are TRBV6-5 and TRBJ1-2, with TRBD1 matching over 9 bases. Germline V gene lookup returns CDR1 MNHEY and CDR2 SVGAGI. V shed 5 bases and J 5 bases; nucleotides not matched to a gene: 3. The CDR3 length is 13 residues.

This chain uses TRBV10-3 with TRBJ2-1, with 8 bases identical to TRBD2. The CDR3 extends over 18 amino acids. The germline gives CDR1 ENHRY, CDR2 SYGVKD. The junction had 22 bases not matched to a gene; V was cut back by 10 bases and J by 5 bases. The CDR3 DNA sequence: TGTGCCACTCAAGCGGGAGTTTTCGCCCATCCTCCTGACAATGAGCAGTTCTTC. Its translation: CATQAGVFAHPPDNEQFF.

The genes are TRBV30 and TRBJ1-2, with TRBD1 matching 9 bases. From germline, CDR1 is GTSNPN and CDR2 SVGIG (reference sequence). The CDR3 loop spans 11 amino acids. Trimming at V came to 8 bases and at J to 5 bases, leaving 3 bases not matched to a gene. CDR3 in amino acids: CAQGQGYGYTF. The CDR3 region has the DNA TGTGCCCAGGGACAGGGATATGGCTACACCTTC.

The chain joins TRBV6-6 to TRBJ2-7, with 8 nucleotides matching TRBD1. Germline values: CDR1 MNHNY, CDR2 SVGAGI (reference sequence). The length of the CDR3 is 13 residues. Trimming took 10 bases from V and 2 from J; bases not matched to a gene: 7. CDR3 loop: CAIGDRRTYEQYF. The CDR3 bases are TGTGCCATCGGGGACAGGCGAACCTACGAGCAGTACTTC.

The chain recombines TRBV9 with TRBJ1-2, with 7 bases fitting TRBD1. Germline assignment: CDR1 SGDLS and CDR2 YYNGEE. The CDR3 spans 13 residues. The trim removed 4 bases at V and 7 bases at J, leaving 7 bases unmatched. CDR3 protein: CASSREGAGGYTF. DNA for the CDR3: TGTGCCAGCAGCCGAGAGGGGGCCGGTGGCTACACCTTC.